This T cell receptor (beta chain) was captured by sequencing in a study of T-cell memory formation after mild COVID-19. Findings and caveats of the study: Mainly CM and EM harbored the contracting CD4+ clones; mainly EMRA harbored the CD8+ ones.

Turning to this clonotype: The antigen remains unidentified.

Germline CDR1 is DFQATT and CDR2 is SNEGSKA (reference sequence). There are 17 residues in the CDR3. V lost 0 bases and J lost 3; bases outside the gene matches: 10. TCRdb reprocessed the 5' RACE reads with MiXCR, giving one entry per CDR3 protein. The sample comprises under 600,000 distinct CDR3 sequences, less than 25% of which are singletons, and approximately 8.4% rests with the top ten. Sequencing used PBMCs or a T cell subset sorted from them (not recorded which). The TCR originated in an adult woman who had mild COVID-19 (a few samples of this study predate the infection). Cell type and time point are not known. The V and J genes are TRBV20-1 and TRBJ2-5; 10 nucleotides agree with TRBD1. The CDR3 coding sequence is TGCAGTGCTAGAGATCTTGCCGTGACAGGGGGCGAAGAGACCCAGTACTTC. Encoded protein: CSARDLAVTGGEETQYF.